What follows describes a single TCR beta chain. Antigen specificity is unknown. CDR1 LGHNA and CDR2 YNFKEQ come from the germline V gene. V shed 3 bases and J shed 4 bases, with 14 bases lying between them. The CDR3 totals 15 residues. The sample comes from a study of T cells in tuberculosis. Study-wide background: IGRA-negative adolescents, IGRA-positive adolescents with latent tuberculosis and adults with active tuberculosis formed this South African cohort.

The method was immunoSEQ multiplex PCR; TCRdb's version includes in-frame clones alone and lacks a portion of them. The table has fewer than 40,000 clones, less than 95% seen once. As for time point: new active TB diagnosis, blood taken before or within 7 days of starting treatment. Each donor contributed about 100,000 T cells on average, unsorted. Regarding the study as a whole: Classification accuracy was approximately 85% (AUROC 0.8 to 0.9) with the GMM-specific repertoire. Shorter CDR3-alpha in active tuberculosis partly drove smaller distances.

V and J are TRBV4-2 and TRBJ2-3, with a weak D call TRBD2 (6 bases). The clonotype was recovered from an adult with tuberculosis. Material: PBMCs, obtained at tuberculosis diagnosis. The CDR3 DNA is TGTGCCAGCAGCCAGGGCCTCGGGACTTCAGATACGCAGTATTTT. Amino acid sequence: CASSQGLGTSDTQYF.